This is a list of T cell receptor beta chains from one sample in a study of CD8+ T cells in alopecia areata. The method was immunoSEQ multiplex PCR; TCRdb's version includes in-frame clones alone and lacks a portion of them. The top ten hold around 16% of the sample, which has some 150,000 clones, roughly 50% seen once. The sample here was CD4+ T cells sorted from blood, taken at approximately week 56, from a patient treated with tofacitinib. The receptors originated from a human donor with alopecia areata. The CDR3 runs from the conserved cysteine through the conserved F or W. D genes are given only for firm matches. A clone size is listed for some rows: how often the clone was seen (once, few, many), or a class if it is expanded.

CDR3 length	clone size	V gene	D gene	J gene	CDR3 DNA	CDR3 protein
13	NA	TRBV28	TRBD1	TRBJ2-1	TGTGCCAGCAGCCGGACAGGGGGTGATGAGCAGTTCTTC	CASSRTGGDEQFF
15	NA	TRBV30	NA	TRBJ2-1	TGTGCCTGGAGTGTAGGGGCTAGCGTGGGCAATGAGCAGTTCTTC	CAWSVGASVGNEQFF
14	few	TRBV10-3	TRBD1	TRBJ2-3	TGTGCCATCAGGTCCGGGACAGGGGCAGATACGCAGTATTTT	CAIRSGTGADTQYF
17	few	TRBV19	TRBD1	TRBJ2-1	TGTGCCAGTAGTATAGGGCGACAGGGGCCCTCCTACAATGAGCAGTTCTTC	CASSIGRQGPSYNEQFF
15	once	TRBV29-1	NA	TRBJ2-7	TGCAGCGTTGTTTCCTACTACGACCCCCACTACGAGCAGTACTTC	CSVVSYYDPHYEQYF
15	NA	TRBV4-1	TRBD2	TRBJ2-5	TGCGCCAGCAGCCAAGGGCGGGGGGGTTCAGAGACCCAGTACTTC	CASSQGRGGSETQYF
12	many	TRBV4-1	NA	TRBJ2-4	TGCGCCAGCAGCCAAGCGGGGGACATTCAGTACTTC	CASSQAGDIQYF
16	NA	TRBV27	TRBD2	TRBJ2-3	TGTGCCAGCAGTCCGCGACTAGCGGGGAGTACAGATACGCAGTATTTT	CASSPRLAGSTDTQYF
14	few	TRBV29-1	NA	TRBJ1-1	TGCAGCGTGTCCAGGGATGGGGGGAACACTGAAGCTTTCTTT	CSVSRDGGNTEAFF
15	NA	TRBV6-6	NA	TRBJ1-2	TGTGCCAGCAGCCCTCGACCTGACAGCACCTATGGCTACACCTTC	CASSPRPDSTYGYTF
17	once	TRBV19	NA	TRBJ1-1	TGTGCCAGTAGTAGGAGGCCGGACAGCCACATGAACACTGAAGCTTTCTTT	CASSRRPDSHMNTEAFF
11	few	TRBV29-1	NA	TRBJ2-5	TGCAGCGTTGTTTGGGGAGAGACCCAGTACTTC	CSVVWGETQYF
16	many	TRBV27	TRBD2	TRBJ2-1	TGTGCCAGCAGTTCGATAGCGGGGGGTCCCTACAATGAGCAGTTCTTC	CASSSIAGGPYNEQFF
17	NA	TRBV4-1	NA	TRBJ2-2	TGCGCCAGCAGCCAAGGCCCTTTGCAGGGTAGCACCGGGGAGCTGTTTTTT	CASSQGPLQGSTGELFF
13	NA	TRBV6-1	NA	TRBJ2-5	TGTGCCAGCCAGGTCGGGTTCCAAGAGACCCAGTACTTC	CASQVGFQETQYF
14	NA	TRBV2	NA	TRBJ1-3	TGTGCCAGCAGTGTAGCCCTCTCTGGAAACACCATATATTTT	CASSVALSGNTIYF
13	NA	TRBV30	NA	TRBJ1-5	TGTGCCTGGAGTGTACGAAGTAATCAGCCCCAGCATTTT	CAWSVRSNQPQHF
11	NA	TRBV6-5	NA	TRBJ2-5	TGTGCCAGCCCAACGCGGGCCCGAGAGTACTTC	CASPTRAREYF
16	NA	TRBV6-5	TRBD2	TRBJ2-3	TGTGCCAGCAGTTACTCTAAGCGGGGGGGCACAGATACGCAGTATTTT	CASSYSKRGGTDTQYF
14	NA	TRBV11-2	NA	TRBJ2-7	TGTGCCAGCAGCTCGCGGGACGGCGGCTACGAGCAGTACTTC	CASSSRDGGYEQYF
16	NA	TRBV11-2	TRBD1	TRBJ2-1	TGTGCCAGCAGCTGGACCCCGGGACAGGGACGTAGTGAGCAGTTCTTC	CASSWTPGQGRSEQFF
13	few	TRBV29-1	TRBD1	TRBJ2-7	TGCAGCGGCCGGGACAGGGGCTCCTACGAGCAGTACTTC	CSGRDRGSYEQYF
14	NA	TRBV15	NA	TRBJ2-2	TGTGCCACCAGCAGAGATGTCATGGCCGGGGAGCTGTTTTTT	CATSRDVMAGELFF
13	once	TRBV6-5	NA	TRBJ2-5	TGTGCCAGCAGACCTTTCACTTGGGAGACCCAGTACTTC	CASRPFTWETQYF
14	NA	TRBV19	NA	TRBJ2-5	TGTGCCACTTCGGTGGCAGGGGCTCAAGAGACCCAGTACTTC	CATSVAGAQETQYF
14	NA	TRBV5-1	NA	TRBJ1-6	TGCGCCAGCAGCTTGCAACCCGGAGAATCACCCCTCCACTTT	CASSLQPGESPLHF
13	few	TRBV5-1	NA	TRBJ2-5	TGCGCCAGCAGCTCCGAACTAGGGGAGACCCAGTACTTC	CASSSELGETQYF
13	NA	TRBV14	NA	TRBJ2-5	TGTGCCAGCAGCCACGGTCGTTCAGGGTTTTGGTACTTC	CASSHGRSGFWYF
14	NA	TRBV18	NA	TRBJ2-7	TGTGCCAGCTCATCTCCGGGAAATTCCTACGAGCAGTACTTC	CASSSPGNSYEQYF
13	NA	TRBV30	NA	TRBJ1-5	TGTGCCTGGAGTGTTCATACGGGGCAGCCCCAGCATTTT	CAWSVHTGQPQHF
14	NA	TRBV29-1	TRBD2	TRBJ2-3	TGCAGCGCAGTATGGCGGGGGGGAACAGATACGCAGTATTTT	CSAVWRGGTDTQYF